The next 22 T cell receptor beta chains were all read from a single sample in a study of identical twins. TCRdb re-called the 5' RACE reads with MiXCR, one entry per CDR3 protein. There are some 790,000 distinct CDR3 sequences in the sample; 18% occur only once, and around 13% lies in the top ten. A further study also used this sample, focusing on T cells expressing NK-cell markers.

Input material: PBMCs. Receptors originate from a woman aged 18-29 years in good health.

The CDR3 is CASSLEPYSGANVLTF. The CDR3 nucleotides read TGTGCCAGCAGCTTGGAGCCATATTCTGGGGCCAACGTCCTGACTTTC. The chain is built from TRBV5-6 and TRBJ2-6; the D is unclear. There are 16 residues in the CDR3. Germline V gene sequence: CDR1 SGHDT, CDR2 YYEEEE. Trimming pared 0 bases from V and 1 base from J, leaving 8 bases between.

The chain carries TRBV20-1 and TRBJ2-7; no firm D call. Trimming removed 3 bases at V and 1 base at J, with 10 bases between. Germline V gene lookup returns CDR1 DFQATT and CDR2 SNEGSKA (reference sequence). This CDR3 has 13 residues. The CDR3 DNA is TGCAGTGCTAGCGAGCAGCCTTCCTACGAGCAGTACTTC. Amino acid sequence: CSASEQPSYEQYF.

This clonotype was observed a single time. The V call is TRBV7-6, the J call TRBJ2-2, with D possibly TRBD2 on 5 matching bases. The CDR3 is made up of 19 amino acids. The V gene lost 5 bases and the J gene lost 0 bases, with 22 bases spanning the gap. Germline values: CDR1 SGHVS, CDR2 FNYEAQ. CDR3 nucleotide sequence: TGTGCCAGCAGCCCCAAGCCCCCTAGCCCTATTGCGAACACCGGGGAGCTGTTTTTT. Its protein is CASSPKPPSPIANTGELFF.

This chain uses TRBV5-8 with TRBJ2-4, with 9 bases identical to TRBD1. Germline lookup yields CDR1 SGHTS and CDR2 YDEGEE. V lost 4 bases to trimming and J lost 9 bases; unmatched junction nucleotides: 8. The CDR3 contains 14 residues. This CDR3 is CASSTGQGRGIQYF. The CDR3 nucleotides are TGTGCCAGCAGCACTGGACAGGGGAGAGGCATTCAGTACTTC.

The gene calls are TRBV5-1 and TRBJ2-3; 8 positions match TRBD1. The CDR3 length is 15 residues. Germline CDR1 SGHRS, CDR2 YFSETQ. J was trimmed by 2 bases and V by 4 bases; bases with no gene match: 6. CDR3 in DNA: TGCGCCAGCAGCGTGGGACAGGTCCTCACAGATACGCAGTATTTT. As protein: CASSVGQVLTDTQYF.

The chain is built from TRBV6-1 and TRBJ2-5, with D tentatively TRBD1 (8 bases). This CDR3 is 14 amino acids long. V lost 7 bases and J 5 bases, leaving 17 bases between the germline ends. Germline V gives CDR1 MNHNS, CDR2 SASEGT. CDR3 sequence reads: CASIRQGRGETQYF. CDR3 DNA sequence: TGTGCCAGCATTCGACAGGGGAGGGGGGAGACCCAGTACTTC.

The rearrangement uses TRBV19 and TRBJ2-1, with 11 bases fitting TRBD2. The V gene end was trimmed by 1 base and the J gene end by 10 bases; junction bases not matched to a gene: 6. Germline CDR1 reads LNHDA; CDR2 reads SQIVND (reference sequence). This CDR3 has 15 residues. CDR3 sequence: CASSIVLAGDGEQFF. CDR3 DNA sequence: TGTGCCAGTAGTATAGTACTAGCGGGAGACGGCGAGCAGTTCTTC. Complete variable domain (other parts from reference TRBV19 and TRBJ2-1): DGGITQSPKYLFRKEGQNVTLSCEQNLNHDAMYWYRQDPGQGLRLIYYSQIVNDFQKGDIAEGYSVSREKKESFPLTVTSAQKNPTAFYLCASSIVLAGDGEQFFGPGTRLTVL.

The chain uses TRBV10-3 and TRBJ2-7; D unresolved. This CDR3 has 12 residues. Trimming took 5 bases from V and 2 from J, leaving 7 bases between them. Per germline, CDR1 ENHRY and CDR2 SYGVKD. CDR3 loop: CAISSLTYEQYF. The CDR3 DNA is TGTGCCATCAGTTCCCTGACCTACGAGCAGTACTTC.

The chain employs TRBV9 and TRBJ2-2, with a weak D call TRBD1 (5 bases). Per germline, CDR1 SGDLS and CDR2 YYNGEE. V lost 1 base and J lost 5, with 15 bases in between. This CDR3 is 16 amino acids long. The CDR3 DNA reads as TGTGCCAGCAGCGTATCAAGGGGAACGGCAACCGGGGAGCTGTTTTTT. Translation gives CASSVSRGTATGELFF.

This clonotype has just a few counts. The CDR3 spells CASSQGSVHTDTQYF. CDR3 sequence (DNA): TGCGCCAGCAGCCAAGGCAGCGTTCACACAGATACGCAGTATTTT. The genes are TRBV4-3 and TRBJ2-3, with no clear D. The CDR3 covers 15 residues. Germline CDR1 LGHNA, CDR2 YSLEER. Trimming removed 1 base at V and 2 bases at J, with 10 bases between.

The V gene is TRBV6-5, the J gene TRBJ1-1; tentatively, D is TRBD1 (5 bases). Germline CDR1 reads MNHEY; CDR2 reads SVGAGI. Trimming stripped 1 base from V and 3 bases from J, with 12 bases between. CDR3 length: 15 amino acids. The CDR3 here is CASSYWGGWDTEAFF. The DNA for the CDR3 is TGTGCCAGCAGTTACTGGGGGGGATGGGACACTGAAGCTTTCTTT.

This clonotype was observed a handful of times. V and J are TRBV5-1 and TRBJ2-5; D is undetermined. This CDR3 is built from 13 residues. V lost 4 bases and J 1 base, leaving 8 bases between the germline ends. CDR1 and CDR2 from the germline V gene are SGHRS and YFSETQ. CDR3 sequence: CASSVVPQETQYF. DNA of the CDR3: TGCGCCAGCAGCGTCGTCCCCCAAGAGACCCAGTACTTC.

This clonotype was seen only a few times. CDR3 region: CSVIQGSTSTDTQYF. The CDR3 DNA sequence: TGCAGCGTAATACAGGGGTCCACCTCCACAGATACGCAGTATTTT. The chain couples TRBV29-1 to TRBJ2-3, with TRBD1 matching over 7 bases. Germline assignment: CDR1 SQVTM and CDR2 ANQGSEA. V was pared by 6 bases and J by 2 bases, with 11 bases of the junction left unmatched. The CDR3 contains 15 residues.

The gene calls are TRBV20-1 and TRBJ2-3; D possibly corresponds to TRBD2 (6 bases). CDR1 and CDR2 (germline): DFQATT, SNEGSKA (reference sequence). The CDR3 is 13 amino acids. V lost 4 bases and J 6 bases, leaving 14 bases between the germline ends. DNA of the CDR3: TGCAGTGCTAATCCCCCAGGGAGGGATACGCAGTATTTT. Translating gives CSANPPGRDTQYF.

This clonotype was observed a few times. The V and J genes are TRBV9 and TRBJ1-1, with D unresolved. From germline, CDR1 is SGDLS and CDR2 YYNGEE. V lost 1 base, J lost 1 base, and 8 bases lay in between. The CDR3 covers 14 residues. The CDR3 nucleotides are TGTGCCAGCAGCGTAACAGCCTCGAACACTGAAGCTTTCTTT. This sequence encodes CASSVTASNTEAFF.

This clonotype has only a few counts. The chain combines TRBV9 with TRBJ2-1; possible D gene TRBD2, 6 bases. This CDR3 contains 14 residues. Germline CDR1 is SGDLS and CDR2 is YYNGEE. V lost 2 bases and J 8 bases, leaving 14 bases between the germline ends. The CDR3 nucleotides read TGTGCCAGCAGCGTTCTCCGGGAGTGGGATGAGCAGTTCTTC. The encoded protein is CASSVLREWDEQFF.

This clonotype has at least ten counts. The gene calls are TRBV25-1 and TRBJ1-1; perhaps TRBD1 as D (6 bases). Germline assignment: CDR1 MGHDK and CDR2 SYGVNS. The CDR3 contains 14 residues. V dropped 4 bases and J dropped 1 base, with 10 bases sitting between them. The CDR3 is CASSALTGNTEAFF. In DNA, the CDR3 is TGTGCCAGCAGTGCGCTGACAGGGAACACTGAAGCTTTCTTT.

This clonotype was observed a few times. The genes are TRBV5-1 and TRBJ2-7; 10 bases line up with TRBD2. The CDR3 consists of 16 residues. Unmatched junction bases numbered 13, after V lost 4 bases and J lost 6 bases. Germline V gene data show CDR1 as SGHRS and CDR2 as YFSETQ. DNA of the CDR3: TGCGCCAGCAGCCTGAGGACTAGCGGACGAAACAGCGAGCAGTACTTC. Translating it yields CASSLRTSGRNSEQYF.

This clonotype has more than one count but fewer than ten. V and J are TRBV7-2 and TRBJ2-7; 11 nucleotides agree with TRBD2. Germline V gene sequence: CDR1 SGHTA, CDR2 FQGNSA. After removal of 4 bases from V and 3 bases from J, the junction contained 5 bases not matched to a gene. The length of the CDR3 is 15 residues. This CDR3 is CASSSTGTSGYEQYF. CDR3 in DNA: TGTGCCAGCAGCTCCACCGGGACTAGCGGCTACGAGCAGTACTTC. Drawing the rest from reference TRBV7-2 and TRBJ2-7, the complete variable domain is GAGVSQSPSNKVTEKGKDVELRCDPISGHTALYWYRQSLGQGLEFLIYFQGNSAPDKSGLPSDRFSAERTGGSVSTLTIQRTQQEDSAVYLCASSSTGTSGYEQYFGPGTRLTVT.

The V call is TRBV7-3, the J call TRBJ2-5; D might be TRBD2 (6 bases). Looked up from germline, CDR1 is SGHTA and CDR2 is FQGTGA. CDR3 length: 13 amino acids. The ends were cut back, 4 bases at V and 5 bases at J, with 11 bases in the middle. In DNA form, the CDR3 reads TGTGCCAGCAGCTCCACTAGCATGGAGACCCAGTACTTC. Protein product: CASSSTSMETQYF.

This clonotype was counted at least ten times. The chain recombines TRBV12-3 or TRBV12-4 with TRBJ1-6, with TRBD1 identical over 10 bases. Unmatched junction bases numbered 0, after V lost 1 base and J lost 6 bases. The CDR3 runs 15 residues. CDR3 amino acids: CASSLGDRGNSPLHF. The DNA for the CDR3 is TGTGCCAGCAGTTTAGGGGACAGGGGTAATTCACCCCTCCACTTT.

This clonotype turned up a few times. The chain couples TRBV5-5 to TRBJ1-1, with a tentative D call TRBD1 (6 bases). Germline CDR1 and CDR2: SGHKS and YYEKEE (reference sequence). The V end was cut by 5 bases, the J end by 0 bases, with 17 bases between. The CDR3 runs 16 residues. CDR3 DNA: TGTGCCAGCAGGGCCGGGACACTTATCATGAACACTGAAGCTTTCTTT. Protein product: CASRAGTLIMNTEAFF. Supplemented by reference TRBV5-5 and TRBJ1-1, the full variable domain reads DAGVTQSPTHLIKTRGQQVTLRCSPISGHKSVSWYQQVLGQGPQFIFQYYEKEERGRGNFPDRFSARQFPNYSSELNVNALLLGDSALYLCASRAGTLIMNTEAFFGQGTRLTVV.